This is a list of T cell receptor beta chains from one sample in a study of cytomegalovirus exposure and HLA in healthy donors. Using immunoSEQ multiplex PCR, the repertoire was profiled, and TCRdb retains in-frame clones only, with some absent. The sample carries tens of thousands of clones, just under 95% recorded once. Source material: PBMCs. The receptors come from a woman under 30 in good health and CMV-seropositive. CDR3s include the opening cysteine and the closing phenylalanine or tryptophan. Each record gives: clone size, D gene, V gene, J gene, CDR3 DNA, CDR3 protein. D genes are given only for firm matches. Where a row states a size, it is once, few, many or the class of an expanded clone; other rows omit it.

NA,TRBD1,TRBV28,TRBJ2-4,TGTGCCAGCAGTCTCGGGGACAGGACCTTCAAAAACATTCAGTACTTC,CASSLGDRTFKNIQYF
NA,NA,TRBV6-5,TRBJ1-2,TGTGCCAGCAGTTACTCCAGGACAGATTACACTTATGGCTACACCTTC,CASSYSRTDYTYGYTF
NA,NA,TRBV6-5,TRBJ1-6,TGTGCCAGCAGTCGACAGGTCCTCAATTCACCCCTCCACTTT,CASSRQVLNSPLHF
few,TRBD2,TRBV6-1,TRBJ2-3,TGTGCCAGCAGTGCAGCGGGGAGGAGCACAGATACGCAGTATTTT,CASSAAGRSTDTQYF
NA,TRBD2,TRBV30,TRBJ2-7,TGTGCCTGGACTAGCGGGAGTTTTTACGAGCAGTACTTC,CAWTSGSFYEQYF
once,NA,TRBV4-3,TRBJ1-3,TGCGCCAGCAGCCAAGTGGGGACATCCAGGGGAAACACCATATATTTT,CASSQVGTSRGNTIYF
NA,NA,TRBV19,TRBJ2-1,TGTGCCAGTAGTATAGAGGGCAGGGTGGAAGGGGAGCAGTTCTTC,CASSIEGRVEGEQFF
NA,NA,TRBV5-6,TRBJ1-1,TGTGCCAGCAGCTTGACTATCGACAGGCCTGAAGCTTTCTTT,CASSLTIDRPEAFF
NA,NA,TRBV18,TRBJ2-1,TGTGCCAGCTCACCGAGGAGCTCCTACAATGAGCAGTTCTTC,CASSPRSSYNEQFF
NA,TRBD2,TRBV2,TRBJ2-6,TGTGCCAGCAGTGAGTCTTCGGGACTAGCGTACCTGGGGGGGGCCAACGTCCTGACTTTC,CASSESSGLAYLGGANVLTF
NA,NA,TRBV28,TRBJ2-2,TGTGCCAGCGGGGGGGGGCTGCAGACCTACACCGGGGAGCTGTTTTTT,CASGGGLQTYTGELFF
NA,NA,TRBV27,TRBJ2-7,TGTGCCAGCAGTTTAGTGGGGCCCACCTACGAGCAGTACTTC,CASSLVGPTYEQYF
NA,TRBD1,TRBV4-1,TRBJ1-5,TGCGCCAGCAGCCCGAACAGGGGATTACAGCCCCAGCATTTT,CASSPNRGLQPQHF
NA,NA,TRBV11-2,TRBJ1-2,TGTGCCAGCAGCCGAGGGGGTAGCTATGGCTACACCTTC,CASSRGGSYGYTF
once,TRBD1,TRBV11-2,TRBJ2-6,TGTGCCAGCAGCCCCTGGGGGACAGCTGGGGCCAACGTCCTGACTTTC,CASSPWGTAGANVLTF
NA,NA,TRBV7-2,TRBJ2-5,TGTGCCAGCAGCGCGGGACACCAAGAGACCCAGTACTTC,CASSAGHQETQYF
NA,NA,TRBV28,TRBJ2-3,TGTGCCAGCAGTCGGGGGACTCGGTGGGATACGCAGTATTTT,CASSRGTRWDTQYF
NA,NA,TRBV7-8,TRBJ1-5,TGTGCCAGCAGCTTAGAGGTTCAGGGCTATAGCAATCAGCCCCAGCATTTT,CASSLEVQGYSNQPQHF
NA,NA,TRBV18,TRBJ1-1,TGTGCCAGCTCACCTACTCCTTATCTCTTGTTGGCTTTCTTT,CASSPTPYLLLAFF
NA,TRBD1,TRBV6-1,TRBJ1-4,TGTGCCAGCAGTGCGGACAGGGGGCGCGAAAAACTGTTTTTT,CASSADRGREKLFF
NA,TRBD2,TRBV7-6,TRBJ2-3,TGTGCCAGCAGCTCGACTAGCGGGGGGACAGATACGCAGTATTTT,CASSSTSGGTDTQYF
NA,NA,TRBV11-2,TRBJ1-6,TGTGCCAGCAGCTCTAGGGGCAATAATTCACCCCTCCACTTT,CASSSRGNNSPLHF
once,NA,TRBV6-5,TRBJ1-1,TGTGCCAGCAGACCGACAGTGAACACTGAAGCTTTCTTT,CASRPTVNTEAFF
NA,NA,TRBV10-3,TRBJ1-5,TGTGCCATCAGTGGGGAGGGGGGCTGGGATCAGCCCCAGCATTTT,CAISGEGGWDQPQHF
NA,NA,TRBV2,TRBJ1-5,TGTGCCAGCAGGGAACAACAGGCGGGCAATCAGCCCCAGCATTTT,CASREQQAGNQPQHF
NA,NA,TRBV18,TRBJ2-1,TGTGCCAGCTCACCTCACAGGGAGAGCGGTGAGCAGTTCTTC,CASSPHRESGEQFF
NA,TRBD2,TRBV30,TRBJ2-5,TGTGCCTGGAGTGTGCTAGCGGGTGGCCCGCAAGAGACCCAGTACTTC,CAWSVLAGGPQETQYF
NA,TRBD1,TRBV2,TRBJ2-5,TGTGCCAGCAGTGGGGACAGGGAAGTTAGGGGTGGGGGAGAGACCCAGTACTTC,CASSGDREVRGGGETQYF
NA,NA,TRBV28,TRBJ2-1,TGTGCCAGCAGTTTAACGACTATTGAGCAGTTCTTC,CASSLTTIEQFF
NA,NA,TRBV15,TRBJ1-1,TGTGCCACCAGCAGAGACGGGAGCACTGAAGCTTTCTTT,CATSRDGSTEAFF
NA,NA,TRBV28,TRBJ1-1,TGTGCCAGCAGTTTCTCTCTGTGGAACACTGAAGCTTTCTTT,CASSFSLWNTEAFF
NA,NA,TRBV4-1,TRBJ1-2,TGCGCCAGCAGCCAACTACAGGCCTTGAACTATGGCTACACCTTC,CASSQLQALNYGYTF
NA,TRBD1,TRBV5-1,TRBJ2-5,TGCGCCAGCAGCCCACACAGGGGCCTCGGAGAGACCCAGTACTTC,CASSPHRGLGETQYF
NA,TRBD2,TRBV18,TRBJ2-5,TGTGCCAGCTCACCAGCGGGACTAGCGGGAGGTGAGACCCAGTACTTC,CASSPAGLAGGETQYF
NA,TRBD2,TRBV2,TRBJ2-7,TGTGCCAGCAGTGTTGTAGCGGGGGCACACGAGCAGTACTTC,CASSVVAGAHEQYF
few,NA,TRBV2,TRBJ2-2,TGTGCCAGCCGGGAGCACGACCTGACCGGGGAGCTGTTTTTT,CASREHDLTGELFF